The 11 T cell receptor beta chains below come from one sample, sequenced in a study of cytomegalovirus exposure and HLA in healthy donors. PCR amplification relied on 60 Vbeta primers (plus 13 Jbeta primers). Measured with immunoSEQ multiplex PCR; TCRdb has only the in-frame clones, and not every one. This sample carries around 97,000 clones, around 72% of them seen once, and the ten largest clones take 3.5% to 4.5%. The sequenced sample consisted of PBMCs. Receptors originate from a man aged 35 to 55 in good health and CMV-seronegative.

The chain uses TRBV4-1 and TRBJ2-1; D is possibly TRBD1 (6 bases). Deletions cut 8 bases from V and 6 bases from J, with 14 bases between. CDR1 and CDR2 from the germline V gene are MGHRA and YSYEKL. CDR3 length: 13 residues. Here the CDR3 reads CASGDTLGNEQFF. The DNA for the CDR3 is TGCGCCAGCGGGGACACCCTAGGCAATGAGCAGTTCTTC.

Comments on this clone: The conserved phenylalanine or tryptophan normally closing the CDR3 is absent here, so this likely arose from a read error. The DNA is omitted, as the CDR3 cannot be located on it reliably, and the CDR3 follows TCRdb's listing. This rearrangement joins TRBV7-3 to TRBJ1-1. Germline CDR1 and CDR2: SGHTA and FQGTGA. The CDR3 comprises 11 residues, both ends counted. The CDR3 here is CASSYHRTPPR.

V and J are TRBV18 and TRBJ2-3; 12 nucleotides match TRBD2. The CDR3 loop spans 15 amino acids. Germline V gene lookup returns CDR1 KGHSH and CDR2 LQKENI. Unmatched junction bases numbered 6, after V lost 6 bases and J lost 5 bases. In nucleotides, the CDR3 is TGTGCCAGCTCCCGAGGACTAGCGGGGATAGATACGCAGTATTTT. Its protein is CASSRGLAGIDTQYF.

CDR3 nucleotide sequence: TGTGCCTCGATGGCGGGGTACAATGAGCAGTTCTTC. Translating it yields CASMAGYNEQFF. The V gene is TRBV27, the J gene TRBJ2-1, with D perhaps matching TRBD2 (6 bases). Germline V gene lookup returns CDR1 MNHEY and CDR2 SMNVEV (reference sequence). The CDR3 has 12 residues. The V gene lost 11 bases and the J gene lost 4 bases, with 12 bases spanning the gap.

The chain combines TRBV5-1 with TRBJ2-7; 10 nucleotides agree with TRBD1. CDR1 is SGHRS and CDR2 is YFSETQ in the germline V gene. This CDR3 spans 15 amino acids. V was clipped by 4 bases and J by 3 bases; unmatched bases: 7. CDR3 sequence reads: CASSRGTGEDYEQYF. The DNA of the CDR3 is TGCGCCAGCAGCCGGGGGACAGGGGAGGACTACGAGCAGTACTTC.

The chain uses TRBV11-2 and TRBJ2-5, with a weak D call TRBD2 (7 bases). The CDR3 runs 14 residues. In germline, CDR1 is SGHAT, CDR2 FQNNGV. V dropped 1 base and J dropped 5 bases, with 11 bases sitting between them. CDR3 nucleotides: TGTGCCAGCAGCTTAGGGACAGCGGGGGAGACCCAGTACTTC. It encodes CASSLGTAGETQYF.

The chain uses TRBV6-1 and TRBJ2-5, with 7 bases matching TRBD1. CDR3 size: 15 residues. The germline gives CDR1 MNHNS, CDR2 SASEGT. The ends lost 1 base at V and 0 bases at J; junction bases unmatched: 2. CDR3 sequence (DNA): TGTGCCAGCAGTGAAGGACAGGGCGACCAAGAGACCCAGTACTTC. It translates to CASSEGQGDQETQYF.

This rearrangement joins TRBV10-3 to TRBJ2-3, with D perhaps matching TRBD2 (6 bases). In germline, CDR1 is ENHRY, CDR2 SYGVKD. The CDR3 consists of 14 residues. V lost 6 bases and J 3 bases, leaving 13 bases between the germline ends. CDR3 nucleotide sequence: TGTGCCATCAGACCGGGACTGCGGACAGATACGCAGTATTTT. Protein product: CAIRPGLRTDTQYF.

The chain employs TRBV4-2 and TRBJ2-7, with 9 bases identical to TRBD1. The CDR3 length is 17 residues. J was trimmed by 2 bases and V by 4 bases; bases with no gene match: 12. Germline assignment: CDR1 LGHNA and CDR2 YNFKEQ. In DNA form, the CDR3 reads TGTGCCAGCAGCCTAGACGTGGGACAGGGAGGAACCTACGAGCAGTACTTC. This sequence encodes CASSLDVGQGGTYEQYF.

The CDR3 region is CSVEDRGQTLSYEQYF. The CDR3 region has the DNA TGCAGCGTTGAAGATCGGGGACAGACACTCTCCTACGAGCAGTACTTC. The chain recombines TRBV29-1 with TRBJ2-7; TRBD1 matches 7 bases. V was pared by 0 bases and J by 0 bases, with 8 bases of the junction left unmatched. Looked up from germline, CDR1 is SQVTM and CDR2 is ANQGSEA. CDR3 length: 16 residues.

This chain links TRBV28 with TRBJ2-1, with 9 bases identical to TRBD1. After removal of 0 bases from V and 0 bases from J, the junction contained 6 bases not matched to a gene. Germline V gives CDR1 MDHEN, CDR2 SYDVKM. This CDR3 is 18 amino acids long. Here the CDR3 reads CASSLWGTGPYSYNEQFF. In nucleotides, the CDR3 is TGTGCCAGCAGTTTATGGGGGACAGGGCCTTACTCCTACAATGAGCAGTTCTTC.